These T cell receptor beta chains were read from a single sample in a study of T cells in Graves' hyperthyroidism and ophthalmopathy. TCRdb redid the calling of the multiplex PCR reads with MiXCR, one entry per CDR3 protein. The sample includes about 350,000 distinct CDR3 sequences, about a fifth of them seen just once. Sequenced sample: blood. The origin of the receptors is a young woman with Graves' hyperthyroidism. The CDR3 runs from the conserved cysteine through the conserved F or W. The D gene is left open where the match is weak. Expanded clones are given a class, and other clones once, few, many or no size at all.

CASRRDSGEQPQHF | TGTGCCAGCAGGAGGGACAGCGGCGAGCAGCCCCAGCATTTT | TRBV12-3/TRBV12-4 | NA | 14 | TRBD1 | TRBJ1-5
CASNLSELRTEAFF | TGTGCCAGCAATTTATCGGAGCTGAGGACTGAAGCTTTCTTT | TRBV6-8 | NA | 14 | NA | TRBJ1-1
CASRDRDNQPQHF | TGTGCCAGTAGAGACAGGGACAATCAGCCCCAGCATTTT | TRBV19 | NA | 13 | TRBD1 | TRBJ1-5
CATSDPRAVGETQYF | TGTGCCACCAGTGATCCACGAGCGGTGGGAGAGACCCAGTACTTC | TRBV24-1 | many | 15 | NA | TRBJ2-5
CASRGSGGLNTGELFF | TGTGCCAGCAGAGGTAGCGGGGGGCTTAACACCGGGGAGCTGTTTTTT | TRBV27 | NA | 16 | TRBD2 | TRBJ2-2
CASSLKAVSYEQYF | TGTGCCAGCAGCCTAAAGGCTGTCTCCTACGAGCAGTACTTC | TRBV14 | many | 14 | NA | TRBJ2-7
CASSYPGPPLYGYTF | TGTGCCAGCAGTTATCCGGGTCCCCCACTCTATGGCTACACCTTC | TRBV5-6 | NA | 15 | NA | TRBJ1-2
CASSPTTSGGPEQYF | TGTGCCAGCAGCCCAACCACTAGCGGGGGCCCCGAGCAGTACTTC | TRBV5-6 | many | 15 | TRBD2 | TRBJ2-7
CAISDGKAYEQYF | TGTGCCATTTCGGACGGTAAAGCCTACGAGCAGTACTTC | TRBV10-3 | NA | 13 | NA | TRBJ2-7
CSATEGWVGTQYF | TGCAGTGCTACCGAAGGATGGGTCGGGACCCAGTACTTC | TRBV20-1 | many | 13 | NA | TRBJ2-5
CASSLLGGGNTGELFF | TGTGCCAGCAGCTTATTGGGCGGGGGGAACACCGGGGAGCTGTTTTTT | TRBV11-2 | many | 16 | TRBD2 | TRBJ2-2
CATSRGGLNPDTQYF | TGTGCCACCAGCAGAGGGGGGCTAAACCCAGATACGCAGTATTTT | TRBV15 | NA | 15 | NA | TRBJ2-3
CASSRRSGAVDEQYF | TGTGCCAGCAGCCGTAGAAGTGGGGCTGTAGACGAGCAGTACTTC | TRBV27 | NA | 15 | NA | TRBJ2-7
CASSQGGGRGNQPQHF | TGCGCCAGCAGTCAGGGGGGGGGTAGGGGCAATCAGCCCCAGCATTTT | TRBV4-1 | NA | 16 | TRBD1 | TRBJ1-5
CAPGPPADTEAFF | TGTGCCCCGGGCCCTCCCGCGGACACTGAAGCTTTCTTT | TRBV6-8 | many | 13 | NA | TRBJ1-1
CASSSGTSGNQETQYF | TGTGCCAGCAGCTCCGGGACTAGCGGTAACCAAGAGACCCAGTACTTC | TRBV11-2 | NA | 16 | TRBD2 | TRBJ2-5
CASSQNGVTIYF | TGCGCCAGCAGCCAAAACGGCGTCACCATATATTTT | TRBV4-1 | NA | 12 | NA | TRBJ1-3
CASSTPGGPYEQYF | TGTGCCAGTAGTACGCCAGGGGGCCCCTACGAGCAGTACTTC | TRBV19 | many | 14 | TRBD1 | TRBJ2-7
CASSDSLINQPQHF | TGTGCCAGCAGTGACAGCCTGATCAATCAGCCCCAGCATTTT | TRBV2 | many | 14 | NA | TRBJ1-5
CSVPGERWVNTEAFF | TGCAGCGTTCCAGGGGAGAGGTGGGTGAACACTGAAGCTTTCTTT | TRBV29-1 | many | 15 | NA | TRBJ1-1
CASSHQHSYEQYF | TGTGCCAGCAGCCATCAACACAGTTACGAGCAGTACTTC | TRBV7-6 | many | 13 | NA | TRBJ2-7
CASRGPGQGSMDYGYTF | TGTGCCAGTAGGGGACCGGGACAGGGAAGTATGGACTATGGCTACACCTTC | TRBV6-4 | many | 17 | TRBD1 | TRBJ1-2
CASSQRTGDLMYGYTF | TGTGCCAGCAGCCAGAGGACAGGCGATTTAATGTATGGCTACACCTTC | TRBV6-1 | once | 16 | TRBD1 | TRBJ1-2
CSPTGDQETQYF | TGCAGTCCCACAGGGGACCAAGAGACCCAGTACTTC | TRBV20-1 | many | 12 | TRBD1 | TRBJ2-5
CSARGQENTEAFF | TGCAGCGCCCGGGGACAGGAGAACACTGAAGCTTTCTTT | TRBV29-1 | NA | 13 | TRBD1 | TRBJ1-1
CATSDNQGTYQETQYF | TGTGCCACCAGTGATAACCAAGGGACGTACCAAGAGACCCAGTACTTC | TRBV24-1 | NA | 16 | NA | TRBJ2-5
CASSNHPGPIGETQYF | TGTGCCAGCAGCAACCACCCGGGACCGATAGGGGAGACCCAGTACTTC | TRBV11-2 | many | 16 | NA | TRBJ2-5
CASSPLARGGGFQETQYF | TGTGCCAGCAGTCCTTTGGCCCGGGGTGGGGGGTTCCAAGAGACCCAGTACTTC | TRBV6-1 | many | 18 | NA | TRBJ2-5
CSAGGAYQETQYF | TGCAGTGCTGGCGGGGCGTACCAAGAGACCCAGTACTTC | TRBV20-1 | many | 13 | NA | TRBJ2-5
CASRQKTGSSYEQYF | TGCGCCAGCAGACAAAAGACAGGGAGCTCCTACGAGCAGTACTTC | TRBV5-1 | many | 15 | TRBD1 | TRBJ2-7
CASSLAWGVTEAFF | TGTGCCAGCAGTTTAGCTTGGGGGGTAACTGAAGCTTTCTTT | TRBV12-3/TRBV12-4 | NA | 14 | NA | TRBJ1-1
CAEEGVDGYTF | TGTGCCGAAGAGGGGGTCGACGGCTACACCTTC | TRBV6-5 | many | 11 | NA | TRBJ1-2
CSVAGTGNGYTF | TGCAGCGTGGCCGGGACAGGGAATGGCTACACCTTC | TRBV29-1 | many | 12 | TRBD1 | TRBJ1-2
CATSPDPGVGTQYF | TGTGCCACCAGCCCAGATCCAGGGGTGGGGACCCAGTACTTC | TRBV15 | NA | 14 | NA | TRBJ2-5
CASSQPGRGALLEQYF | TGTGCCAGCAGCCAACCAGGTCGAGGGGCCTTACTCGAGCAGTACTTC | TRBV4-2 | many | 16 | NA | TRBJ2-7
CASSDFFLGNYNSPLHF | TGTGCCAGCAGTGATTTCTTTCTGGGAAACTATAATTCACCCCTCCACTTT | TRBV2 | many | 17 | NA | TRBJ1-6
CASRRRGMETQYF | TGTGCCAGCAGGAGGAGGGGCATGGAGACCCAGTACTTC | TRBV27 | many | 13 | NA | TRBJ2-5
CSAPRGGGVQETQYF | TGCAGTGCACCGAGGGGCGGGGGGGTCCAAGAGACCCAGTACTTC | TRBV20-1 | NA | 15 | TRBD2 | TRBJ2-5
CAWSETAGYEQYF | TGTGCCTGGAGTGAAACTGCCGGGTACGAGCAGTACTTC | TRBV30 | many | 13 | NA | TRBJ2-7
CASSLREGYYGYTF | TGTGCCAGCAGCTTAAGGGAAGGGTACTATGGCTACACCTTC | TRBV7-2 | NA | 14 | NA | TRBJ1-2
CASSELGSGYTF | TGTGCCAGCAGTGAATTGGGGTCCGGCTACACCTTC | TRBV25-1 | few | 12 | NA | TRBJ1-2
CSVYQGADYGYTF | TGCAGCGTTTATCAGGGGGCTGACTATGGCTACACCTTC | TRBV29-1 | many | 13 | TRBD1 | TRBJ1-2
CASSVVSRAEAFF | TGCGCCAGCAGCGTGGTTAGCAGGGCTGAAGCTTTCTTT | TRBV5-1 | many | 13 | NA | TRBJ1-1
CASSQPGTSRSGANVLTF | TGCGCCAGCAGCCAGCCCGGGACGAGTCGCTCTGGGGCCAACGTCCTGACTTTC | TRBV4-1 | many | 18 | NA | TRBJ2-6
CASSEGPGGYGYTF | TGTGCCAGCAGTGAGGGCCCGGGGGGCTATGGCTACACCTTC | TRBV6-1 | many | 14 | NA | TRBJ1-2
CASSGLGVAGELFF | TGTGCCAGCAGTGGACTAGGGGTCGCCGGGGAGCTGTTTTTT | TRBV25-1 | NA | 14 | NA | TRBJ2-2
CASSLPSGWKETQYF | TGTGCCAGCAGCTTACCCAGCGGGTGGAAAGAGACCCAGTACTTC | TRBV11-2 | many | 15 | NA | TRBJ2-5
CSARGGSGASYEQYF | TGCAGTGCTAGAGGAGGGTCAGGGGCCTCCTACGAGCAGTACTTC | TRBV20-1 | many | 15 | NA | TRBJ2-7